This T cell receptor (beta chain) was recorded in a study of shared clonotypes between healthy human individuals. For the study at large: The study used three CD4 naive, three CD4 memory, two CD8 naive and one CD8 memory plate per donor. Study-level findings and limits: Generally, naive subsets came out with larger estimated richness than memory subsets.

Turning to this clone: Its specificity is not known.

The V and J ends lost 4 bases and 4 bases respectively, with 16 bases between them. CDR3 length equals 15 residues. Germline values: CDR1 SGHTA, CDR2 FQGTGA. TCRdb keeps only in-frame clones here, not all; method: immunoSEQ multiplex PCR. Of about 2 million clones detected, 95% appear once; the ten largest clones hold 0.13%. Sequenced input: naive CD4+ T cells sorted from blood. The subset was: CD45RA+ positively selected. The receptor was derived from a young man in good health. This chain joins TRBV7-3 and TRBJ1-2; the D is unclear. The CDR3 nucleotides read TGTGCCAGCAGCTCCGCGGGAGGGTTAGGCTATGGCTACACCTTC. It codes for CASSSAGGLGYGYTF.